The TCR beta chain under discussion was sequenced for a study of blood T cell repertoires in COVID-19. Study-level information: Whether acute or convalescent, the COVID-19 samples came from the United States, Italy and Spain.

This clone was seen just once. This table comes from immunoSEQ multiplex PCR, and its TCRdb copy is limited to in-frame clones, with some not included. The sample shows around 110,000 clones, around 75% of them seen only once. This CDR3 is 13 amino acids long. CDR1 is SNHLY and CDR2 is FYNNEI in the germline V gene. V lost 6 bases to trimming and J lost 4 bases, with 12 bases between them. The TCR comes from a human donor with acute or convalescent COVID-19. The donor label of this sample is uncertain. The chain combines TRBV2 with TRBJ2-5; D possibly corresponds to TRBD1 (6 bases). Source material: peripheral blood. CDR3 sequence reads: CASSEQGPETQYF. Written as DNA, the CDR3 is TGTGCCAGCAGCGAACAGGGCCCAGAGACCCAGTACTTC.